This T cell receptor beta chain came from a study of beta chain features in type 1 diabetes. The authors reverse transcribed all of the isolated RNA, so sequencing captured expressed TCRB transcripts. The study sequenced naive, central memory and regulatory T cell samples to an average of about 3.5 million reads. Measured with immunoSEQ multiplex PCR; TCRdb has only the in-frame clones, and not every one. Here the sample spans 600,000 to 700,000 clones, 13% being singletons. The CDR3 spans 16 residues. V lost 0 bases, J lost 4 bases, and 8 bases stayed unmatched. CDR1 is MNHEY, CDR2 SMNVEV, per germline (reference sequence). To note about this clone: Its antigen is not identified.

Cells sorted by CD45RO/CCR7/CD25/CD127/CD95/CD27 comprised CD4+ naive, central memory, regulatory and stem cell-like memory cells. General observations from the study: There were fewer insertions and more deletions at the VDJ junctions of type 1 diabetes patients. Shortening that was moderate but significant affected the TCRB CDR3s of Type 1 diabetes patients in all four CD4+ subsets.

The receptor was derived from a man between 18 and 29 years old with type 1 diabetes. The sequenced sample was naive CD4+ T cells from blood. The gene calls are TRBV27 and TRBJ1-1; 7 bases match TRBD1. The CDR3 coding sequence is TGTGCCAGCAGTTTATCGCCGAAGGGGGCGATCACTGAAGCTTTCTTT. This encodes CASSLSPKGAITEAFF.